The following is a TCR beta chain sequence with its context. What it binds is not known. This CDR3 has 16 residues. The germline CDR1 and CDR2 sequences are LNHNV and YYDKDF (reference sequence). The V and J ends lost 5 bases and 5 bases respectively, with 20 bases between them. The data stem from a study of CD4+ T cells in melanoma. Findings and caveats of the study: Reportedly, melanoma neoantigen-specific CD4+ T cells showed varied differentiation states. A reported correlation linked neoantigen-specific CD4+ T cells to CD8+, macrophage and B cell function.

Sequencing used immunoSEQ multiplex PCR; TCRdb keeps in-frame clones, though not all of them. The sample includes around 13,000 clones, 60% to 85% seen only once; the top ten take roughly 17%. The receptor was isolated from a human donor with melanoma. The specimen sequenced was cells from a culture (not recorded whether cultured in vitro). This rearrangement joins TRBV15 to TRBJ2-3, with D tentatively TRBD1 or TRBD2 (5 bases each). The CDR3 nucleotides read TGTGCCACCAGCCCGGGACCGTGGGGAAGGGGAGATACGCAGTATTTT. Translating it yields CATSPGPWGRGDTQYF.